These 25 T cell receptor beta chains originate from one sample sequenced in a study of shared T cell receptors in the human thymus. Produced via immunoSEQ multiplex PCR; TCRdb's table is partial and in-frame only. This sample has approximately 580,000 clones, with more than 75% found just once. This same sample was also taken into another study, of human thymus T cells.

The sequencing sample was made of thymocytes. These TCRs come from a boy under three years old with a congenital heart defect.

The chain couples TRBV6-1 to TRBJ2-7, with 10 bases fitting TRBD2. Germline CDR1 and CDR2: MNHNS and SASEGT. The trim removed 0 bases at V and 5 bases at J, leaving 7 bases unmatched. This CDR3 has 16 amino acids. In DNA, the CDR3 is TGTGCCAGCAGTGAAGCAGGGGCTAGCGGGAGCCACGAGCAGTACTTC. Protein: CASSEAGASGSHEQYF.

The chain employs TRBV7-2 and TRBJ2-1, with 9 positions matching TRBD2. V shed 6 bases, J shed 10 bases, and the junction held 22 bases outside the gene matches. Germline V lookup: CDR1 SGHTA, CDR2 FQGNSA. This CDR3 comprises 18 residues. CDR3 amino acids: CASRRRGRGDSGSEEQFF. The CDR3 DNA reads TGTGCCAGCAGGAGGCGGGGCCGGGGAGATAGCGGGAGTGAGGAGCAGTTCTTC.

This clone was detected only once. V gene TRBV7-3 combines with J gene TRBJ2-6; D might be TRBD2 (6 bases). The germline V and J ends were trimmed by 1 base and 4 bases, with 8 bases remaining between them. This CDR3 comprises 15 residues. Germline-derived CDR1 and CDR2 are SGHTA and FQGTGA. In DNA, the CDR3 is TGTGCCAGCAGCTTAAGGGAGGAGGGGGCCAACGTCCTGACTTTC. Translating gives CASSLREEGANVLTF. Using reference TRBV7-3 and TRBJ2-6 for the parts outside the CDR3, the full variable domain is GAGVSQTPSNKVTEKGKYVELRCDPISGHTALYWYRQSLGQGPEFLIYFQGTGAADDSGLPNDRFFAVRPEGSVSTLKIQRTERGDSAVYLCASSLREEGANVLTFGAGSRLTVL.

This chain links TRBV7-6 with TRBJ2-7; 10 nucleotides match TRBD2. CDR3 length: 16 amino acids. Germline loops: CDR1 SGHVS, CDR2 FNYEAQ. The trim removed 4 bases at V and 0 bases at J, leaving 6 bases unmatched. The CDR3 sequence: CASSSSGRGSSYEQYF. DNA for the CDR3: TGTGCCAGCAGCTCGAGCGGGAGGGGGAGCTCCTACGAGCAGTACTTC.

This clone was counted a single time. This chain links TRBV11-2 with TRBJ2-1; 7 bases match TRBD1. CDR3 length: 15 amino acids. Germline CDR1 is SGHAT and CDR2 is FQNNGV. V gave up 5 bases and J gave up 4 bases; unmatched junction bases: 8. For the CDR3, the DNA is TGTGCCAGCAGCGTCCGGGACAGCTTTTACAATGAGCAGTTCTTC. Translated: CASSVRDSFYNEQFF.

This clone was picked up one time. The V call is TRBV4-3, the J call TRBJ1-2; 8 bases are shared with TRBD1. The CDR3 spans 15 residues. CDR1 is LGHNA, CDR2 YSLEER, per germline. The V segment lost 0 bases and the J segment 4 bases; nucleotides outside the gene matches: 4. The CDR3, as DNA: TGCGCCAGCAGCCAAGAGGAGGACAGGGCCTATGGCTACACCTTC. This translates into CASSQEEDRAYGYTF.

In this sample, this clone turned up once. This chain links TRBV4-1 with TRBJ1-5; possible D gene TRBD1, 6 bases. Germline loops: CDR1 MGHRA, CDR2 YSYEKL. With 0 bases removed from V and 4 bases from J, the gap between germline ends came to 16 bases. The CDR3 has 17 residues. The CDR3 DNA follows: TGCGCCAGCAGCCAAGATAGCCGCAGGGGTACGAATCAGCCCCAGCATTTT. Translation gives CASSQDSRRGTNQPQHF.

V is TRBV5-1 and J is TRBJ2-7, with 9 positions matching TRBD1. CDR1 and CDR2 from the germline V gene are SGHRS and YFSETQ. CDR3 size: 14 residues. V was pared by 4 bases and J by 4 bases, with 6 bases of the junction left unmatched. This CDR3 reads CASSEGQGGYEQYF. In nucleotides, the CDR3 is TGCGCCAGCAGCGAGGGACAGGGAGGGTACGAGCAGTACTTC.

V and J are TRBV5-3 and TRBJ2-7; 10 bases match TRBD2. TRBV5-3 carries the ORF label, with uncertain function. This CDR3 has 14 amino acids. V lost 2 bases to trimming and J lost 2 bases; unmatched junction nucleotides: 1. CDR3 in DNA: TGTGCCAGAAGCTTTAGCGGGGGGCCCTACGAGCAGTACTTC. It encodes CARSFSGGPYEQYF.

CDR3 coding DNA: TGTGCCAGCAGCTTGGTCGGCAGGATGAACTATGGCTACACCTTC. Amino acids: CASSLVGRMNYGYTF. The rearrangement uses TRBV5-4 and TRBJ1-2; D unresolved. The germline gives CDR1 SGHNT, CDR2 YYREEE (reference sequence). V shed 0 bases and J shed 2 bases, with 11 bases lying between them. CDR3 size: 15 residues. Variable domain in full (rest from reference TRBV5-4 and TRBJ1-2): ETGVTQSPTHLIKTRGQQVTLRCSSQSGHNTVSWYQQALGQGPQFIFQYYREEENGRGNFPPRFSGLQFPNYSSELNVNALELDDSALYLCASSLVGRMNYGYTFGSGTRLTVV.

V and J are TRBV9 and TRBJ2-2, with D perhaps TRBD2 (6 bases). This CDR3 has 15 residues. Germline values: CDR1 SGDLS, CDR2 YYNGEE. With 0 bases removed from V and 1 base from J, the gap between germline ends came to 7 bases. The CDR3 nucleotides are TGTGCCAGCAGCGTAGGGGAGGAGAACACCGGGGAGCTGTTTTTT. Translated, it gives CASSVGEENTGELFF.

This chain connects TRBV7-8 to TRBJ2-1; 7 bases agree with TRBD2. The trim removed 4 bases at V and 7 bases at J, leaving 16 bases unmatched. This CDR3 contains 17 residues. The germline V gene encodes CDR1 SGHVS and CDR2 FQNEAQ. Written as DNA, the CDR3 is TGTGCCAGCAGCTCTCAACCCCAAGCGGGATGGGGGAATGAGCAGTTCTTC. Translating gives CASSSQPQAGWGNEQFF.

This clone was seen a few times. This chain connects TRBV7-2 to TRBJ2-7; TRBD1 agrees at 10 bases. The CDR3 covers 12 residues. In germline, CDR1 is SGHTA, CDR2 FQGNSA. V was pared by 5 bases and J by 8 bases, with 3 bases of the junction left unmatched. The CDR3 loop is CASSQGQGKQYF. DNA for the CDR3: TGTGCCAGCAGCCAGGGACAGGGGAAGCAGTACTTC. Full variable domain (missing parts from reference TRBV7-2 and TRBJ2-7): GAGVSQSPSNKVTEKGKDVELRCDPISGHTALYWYRQSLGQGLEFLIYFQGNSAPDKSGLPSDRFSAERTGGSVSTLTIQRTQQEDSAVYLCASSQGQGKQYFGPGTRLTVT.

This chain links TRBV27 with TRBJ2-3, with 10 bases lining up with TRBD1. The CDR3 length is 18 residues. The ends lost 5 bases at V and 2 bases at J; junction bases unmatched: 13. The V gene's germline CDR1 is MNHEY and CDR2 SMNVEV (reference sequence). CDR3 sequence reads: CASSPRDRGGNNTDTQYF. DNA of the CDR3: TGTGCCAGCAGTCCCCGGGACAGGGGTGGAAACAACACAGATACGCAGTATTTT.

The chain employs TRBV14 and TRBJ1-2; D is unresolved. Germline CDR1 SGHDN, CDR2 FVKESK. This CDR3 contains 15 residues. The V and J ends lost 0 bases and 2 bases respectively, with 10 bases between them. The CDR3 protein is CASSQDGRKNYGYTF. CDR3 nucleotides: TGTGCCAGCAGCCAAGACGGGAGGAAGAACTATGGCTACACCTTC.

This clone was observed once. The rearrangement joins TRBV10-3 to TRBJ1-1; D may be TRBD1 (5 bases). Germline V CDR1 and CDR2: ENHRY, SYGVKD. The CDR3 contains 13 residues. V dropped 1 base and J dropped 6 bases, with 9 bases sitting between them. CDR3 protein: CAISEYGRAEAFF. Written as DNA, the CDR3 is TGTGCCATCAGTGAGTATGGCAGGGCTGAAGCTTTCTTT.

In the case of this clone: Other DNA sequences of this sample code for an identical CDR3. The rearrangement links TRBV27 to TRBJ2-7, with a tentative D call TRBD2 (6 bases). CDR1 is MNHEY and CDR2 is SMNVEV in the germline V gene (reference sequence). V lost 3 bases to trimming and J lost 0 bases, with 12 bases between them. The CDR3 loop spans 15 amino acids. CDR3 protein: CASSLLAGSSYEQYF. In nucleotides, the CDR3 is TGTGCCAGCAGTTTGTTGGCGGGGTCCTCCTACGAGCAGTACTTC.

The CDR3 is CASSPCPRGTYEQYF. The CDR3 DNA reads as TGCGCCAGCAGCCCATGCCCCAGAGGTACCTACGAGCAGTACTTC. The rearrangement uses TRBV5-1 and TRBJ2-7; D not resolved. This CDR3 is built from 15 residues. Trimming pared 4 bases from V and 2 bases from J, leaving 16 bases between. CDR1 is SGHRS, CDR2 YFSETQ, per germline.

The chain uses TRBV6-1 and TRBJ2-2; possibly TRBD2 for D (5 bases). There are 15 residues in the CDR3. V was clipped by 2 bases and J by 5 bases, with 12 bases between them. In germline, CDR1 is MNHNS, CDR2 SASEGT. The CDR3: CASSEPVSGTGELFF. DNA of the CDR3: TGTGCCAGCAGTGAACCGGTTTCGGGAACCGGGGAGCTGTTTTTT.

J is TRBJ2-3 and V is TRBV11-3; 11 bases fit TRBD1. Unmatched junction bases numbered 10, after V lost 5 bases and J lost 6 bases. CDR1 and CDR2 from the germline V gene are SGHNT and YENEEA. CDR3 size: 16 residues. The CDR3 sequence is CASSLRDRGSRDTQYF. CDR3 coding DNA: TGTGCCAGCAGCCTCCGGGACAGGGGGTCTCGGGATACGCAGTATTTT.

J is TRBJ2-5 and V is TRBV6-5; 7 bases agree with TRBD2. The J call could be wrong; TRBJ2-7 is a better fit for the DNA end. The CDR3 spans 14 residues. Germline lookup yields CDR1 MNHEY and CDR2 SVGAGI. CDR3 bases: TGTGCCAGCAGTTACTCGCGGGGGTCGGGCGAGCAGTACTTC. Amino acids: CASSYSRGSGEQYF.

The rearrangement joins TRBV12-5 to TRBJ1-2; 8 bases map to TRBD1. J gave up 7 bases and V 6 bases, and 7 bases lay outside the gene matches. Germline CDR1 reads LGHNT; CDR2 reads FRNRAP. The CDR3 loop spans 13 amino acids. The CDR3 DNA reads TGTGCTAGTGGCTCTAGGACAGGGTCTGGCTACACCTTC. Translating it yields CASGSRTGSGYTF. The whole variable domain, filled in from reference TRBV12-5 and TRBJ1-2, reads DARVTQTPRHKVTEMGQEVTMRCQPILGHNTVFWYRQTMMQGLELLAYFRNRAPLDDSGMPKDRFSAEMPDATLATLKIQPSEPRDSAVYFCASGSRTGSGYTFGSGTRLTVV.

This rearrangement joins TRBV9 to TRBJ1-3; D ambiguous. From germline, CDR1 is SGDLS and CDR2 YYNGEE. This CDR3 contains 15 residues. V was shortened by 0 bases and J by 4 bases, with 11 bases between the two germline ends. The CDR3 DNA follows: TGTGCCAGCAGCGTAGGTACCCGCGGGGGAAACACCATATATTTT. It is translated as CASSVGTRGGNTIYF.

V gene TRBV5-4 combines with J gene TRBJ2-3, with D uncertain. V lost 5 bases to trimming and J lost 3 bases, with 10 bases between them. The length of the CDR3 is 13 residues. The germline CDR1 and CDR2 sequences are SGHNT and YYREEE (reference sequence). In DNA form, the CDR3 reads TGTGCCAGCAGTCTGCTAAAGACAGATACGCAGTATTTT. Translation: CASSLLKTDTQYF.

As to this clone: Other DNA sequences in this sample translate to the same CDR3. The V and J genes are TRBV4-3 and TRBJ2-7, with D possibly matching TRBD2 (6 bases). CDR1 is LGHNA and CDR2 is YSLEER in the germline V gene. CDR3 length equals 15 residues. V was pared by 0 bases and J by 2 bases, with 11 bases between. The CDR3 region is CASSQDRRGTYEQYF. The CDR3 region has the DNA TGCGCCAGCAGCCAAGATAGGCGGGGAACCTACGAGCAGTACTTC.